This T cell receptor beta chain was recorded in a study of blood T cell repertoires in COVID-19 (TCRdb year 2020). Context from the whole study: Samples from collaborators originated in the United States, Italy and Spain and spanned both the acute and convalescent phases of COVID-19. The material from the prospective study consisted of cDNA or gDNA derived from T cells, B-cell-depleted T cells, or PBMCs. The dataset comprised deeply sampled blood TCRbeta repertoires from subjects exposed to, actively infected with, or recovered from COVID-19. The repertoires were released in a freely available public database meant as a resource for research on the immune response to SARS-CoV-2. The samples were drawn from two sources: the first 160 participants of the ongoing ImmuneRACE study, and 1,200 or so subjects contributed by 6 global collaborators. The sample metadata nearly always contained a de-identified subject ID, COVID-19 status, age in years and sex. Where HLA class I and class II types were available, the types were taken from metadata supplied by the sample provider, not from assay-based typing.

Whole blood was collected in K2EDTA tubes by collaborating institutions according to the institutions' own protocols. Collaborator samples were shipped for TCRbeta analysis as frozen whole blood, isolated PBMCs, or DNA extracted from either sample type. CDR1 and CDR2 are drawn from the germline V gene: MDHEN, SYDVKM. From its cysteine to its phenylalanine, the CDR3 spans 11 amino acids. This entry keeps only the CDR3 DNA: 33 bases, framed from base 1. V gives up 5 bases and J gives up 5 bases, and the segment between their germline ends measures 5 bases. With respect to this clone: This clone's antigen is unknown. Per-base quality was not reported, and no clone a single base away is much larger than it.

Results the study describes overall, beyond this receptor: The amount of clinical and demographic metadata varied by source and participant and was provided uncurated.

TCRbeta CDR3 regions were amplified from genomic DNA using the immunoSEQ Assay, a bias-controlled multiplex PCR. Processing in the source paper ran as follows. The number of nucleated cells in each sample was estimated from the amplification of reference gene primers within the assay. Sequence reads were collapsed and filtered to measure the absolute abundance of every unique TCRbeta CDR3 rearrangement. Productive Simpson clonality was computed per sample as the square root of Simpson's diversity index over productive rearrangements. Entries here come from immuneACCESS through TCRdb and include only in-frame sequences with V and J called. Some clones fail to appear in such tables; in the studies checked, an unresolved V gene covers under half of the shortfall, and the cause of the remainder is unknown. Clone size and V and J calls were adopted from that table, with D and trimming inferred from the DNA. The sample profile shows approximately 260,000 clones; 65% to 85% of them were found once. The ten top clones hold roughly 4% of the sample.

The origin of this receptor is a woman aged 40 to 50 with active or convalescent COVID-19. The chain uses TRBV28 and TRBJ2-3; the D gene lacks a confident call. Input material: peripheral blood. The CDR3 protein is CASSNRDTQYF. The bases read TGTGCCAGCAGTAACAGAGATACGCAGTATTTT.